The source of this TCR beta chain is a study of T-cell reconstitution after alpha-beta-depleted transplantation in children. TCRbeta library construction was performed incorporating unique molecular identifiers. TCRdb itself ran the PCR reads through MiXCR, one entry per CDR3 protein. Of around 680,000 distinct CDR3 sequences listed, roughly 17% are singletons. Sequenced here: PBMCs from the stem cell graft donor, sampled from the stem cell graft. This TCR was recovered from a human donor who donated a stem cell graft to a child with acute myeloid leukemia.

CDR3 bases: TGCGCCAGCAGCTTGGAATGGCAGGGTGAGGATACGCAGTATTTT. Protein sequence: CASSLEWQGEDTQYF. The V gene is TRBV5-1, the J gene TRBJ2-3, with D possibly TRBD1 on 5 matching bases. The germline gives CDR1 SGHRS, CDR2 YFSETQ. The CDR3 is 15 residues long. V was cut by 0 bases and J by 6 bases, with 14 bases left in between.